This TCR beta chain stems from a study of blood T cell repertoires in COVID-19. Germline loops: CDR1 SGHVS, CDR2 FQNEAQ. Trimming at V came to 5 bases and at J to 0 bases, leaving 9 bases not matched to a gene. The CDR3 is 18 amino acids. Assay used: immunoSEQ multiplex PCR; TCRdb lists only in-frame clones, some missing. The profile shows around 170,000 clones, roughly 80% of them singletons. Source material: peripheral blood. V usage is TRBV7-8 and J usage is TRBJ1-3, with 11 bases lining up with TRBD1. The clonotype comes from a human donor in a cohort sampled during active COVID-19. The CDR3 reads CASSPSGQGAFSGNTIYF. The CDR3 DNA reads as TGTGCCAGCAGCCCCTCCGGACAGGGGGCCTTCTCTGGAAACACCATATATTTT.